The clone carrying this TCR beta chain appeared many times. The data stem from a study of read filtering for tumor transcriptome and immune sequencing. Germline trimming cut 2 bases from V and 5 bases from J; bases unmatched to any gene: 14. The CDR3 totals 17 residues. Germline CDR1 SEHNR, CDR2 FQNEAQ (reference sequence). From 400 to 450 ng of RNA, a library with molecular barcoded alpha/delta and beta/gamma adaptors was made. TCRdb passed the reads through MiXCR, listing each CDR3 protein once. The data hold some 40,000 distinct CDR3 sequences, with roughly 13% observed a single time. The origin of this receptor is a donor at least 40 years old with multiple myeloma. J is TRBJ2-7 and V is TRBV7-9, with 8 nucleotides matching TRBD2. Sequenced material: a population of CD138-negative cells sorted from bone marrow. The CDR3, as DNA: TGTGCCAGCAGCTTAAGGGGCCTCAGCGGGAGTACCGACGAGCAGTACTTC. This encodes CASSLRGLSGSTDEQYF.